These 9 T cell receptor beta chains originate from one sample sequenced in a study of T cells after yellow fever vaccination. TCRdb ran MiXCR on the 5' RACE reads and lists one entry per CDR3 protein. The sample includes hundreds of thousands of distinct CDR3 sequences, more than 3% of them seen just once. The material was PBMCs, obtained on the day of the yellow fever booster vaccination. The origin of the receptors is a man younger than 35 who received the YFV17D yellow fever vaccine.

There are a few counts of this clonotype. The chain employs TRBV5-4 and TRBJ1-2, with 9 nucleotides matching TRBD1. The germline gives CDR1 SGHNT, CDR2 YYREEE (reference sequence). V gave up 4 bases and J gave up 7 bases; unmatched junction bases: 11. The CDR3 runs to 15 residues. The DNA for the CDR3 is TGTGCCAGCAGCCCGGGAGGGGACAGGGCTGTTGGCTACACCTTC. The encoded protein is CASSPGGDRAVGYTF.

This clonotype showed up many times. This sequence joins TRBV12-3 or TRBV12-4 and TRBJ2-3; D might be TRBD1 or TRBD2, each matching 5 bases. V gave up 2 bases and J gave up 3 bases, with 21 bases separating them. CDR3 length: 18 amino acids. The CDR3 is CASSLIPRAGTETDTQYF. As DNA, the CDR3 is TGTGCCAGCAGTTTAATTCCTCGGGCAGGGACGGAAACAGATACGCAGTATTTT.

This clonotype was seen ten or more times. The rearrangement links TRBV4-3 to TRBJ2-1; tentatively, D is TRBD2 (6 bases). CDR3 length: 13 residues. Trimming stripped 0 bases from V and 10 bases from J, with 10 bases between. In germline, CDR1 is LGHNA, CDR2 YSLEER. The CDR3 region has the DNA TGCGCCAGCAGCCAAGAGGGAGGCGGAGAGCAGTTCTTC. This codes for CASSQEGGGEQFF.

This clonotype was observed a handful of times. The chain links TRBV4-3 to TRBJ2-2, with 8 nucleotides matching TRBD1. Germline CDR1 reads LGHNA; CDR2 reads YSLEER. The CDR3 covers 18 residues. After removal of 0 bases from V and 1 base from J, the junction contained 7 bases not matched to a gene. CDR3 loop: CASSQEWPGTGNTGELFF. CDR3 coding DNA: TGCGCCAGCAGCCAAGAATGGCCCGGGACAGGGAACACCGGGGAGCTGTTTTTT.

This clonotype was seen a handful of times. This chain links TRBV20-1 with TRBJ1-1; possible D gene TRBD1, 5 bases. V shed 4 bases and J shed 1 base, with 10 bases lying between them. The CDR3 totals 13 residues. In germline, CDR1 is DFQATT, CDR2 SNEGSKA (reference sequence). The CDR3 bases are TGCAGTGCTAAGAAGGGGACGAACACTGAAGCTTTCTTT. It encodes CSAKKGTNTEAFF.

This clonotype was found a few times. The chain uses TRBV10-3 and TRBJ1-6, with D unresolved. Germline CDR1 is ENHRY and CDR2 is SYGVKD. The CDR3 runs 15 residues. V gave up 3 bases and J gave up 4 bases, with 10 bases separating them. The CDR3: CAISDVQIYNSPLHF. CDR3 coding DNA: TGTGCCATCAGTGATGTACAGATTTATAATTCACCCCTCCACTTT.

J is TRBJ2-1 and V is TRBV18; D is perhaps TRBD1 or TRBD2 (5 bases each). This CDR3 region has 15 residues. Germline CDR1 reads KGHSH; CDR2 reads LQKENI. Trimming removed 2 bases at V and 5 bases at J, with 13 bases between. As DNA, the CDR3 is TGTGCCAGCTCACCATTGGGACGCCTAGACAATGAGCAGTTCTTC. Translation gives CASSPLGRLDNEQFF.

In this sample, this clonotype turned up many times. The gene calls are TRBV7-9 and TRBJ2-5, with 7 positions matching TRBD1. This CDR3 contains 17 residues. Germline-derived CDR1 and CDR2 are SEHNR and FQNEAQ (reference sequence). With V trimmed by 5 bases and J by 0 bases, 12 bases remained unmatched. In DNA, the CDR3 is TGTGCCAGCAGCGCACAGGGGAGCGTTATGGACCAAGAGACCCAGTACTTC. It specifies CASSAQGSVMDQETQYF. The full variable domain, completed using reference TRBV7-9 and TRBJ2-5, is DTGVSQNPRHKITKRGQNVTFRCDPISEHNRLYWYRQTLGQGPEFLTYFQNEAQLEKSRLLSDRFSAERPKGSFSTLEIQRTEQGDSAMYLCASSAQGSVMDQETQYFGPGTRLLVL.

The V and J genes are TRBV6-5 and TRBJ2-5; 8 nucleotides line up with TRBD1. Germline trimming cut 2 bases from V and 4 bases from J; bases unmatched to any gene: 9. The CDR3 consists of 16 residues. Germline V gene data show CDR1 as MNHEY and CDR2 as SVGAGI. In DNA form, the CDR3 reads TGTGCCAGCAGTTACGCAGGGGGCGCTGGGGGAGAGACCCAGTACTTC. Protein sequence: CASSYAGGAGGETQYF.